This T cell receptor (beta chain) was sequenced in a study of T cells in Graves' hyperthyroidism and ophthalmopathy. The CDR3 has 14 residues. V lost 7 bases and J lost 6, with 16 bases in between. Per germline, CDR1 MNHNS and CDR2 SASEGT. RNA transcripts were the template for amplifying TCR beta CDR3 regions. The TCR CDR3 was amplified in a first-round RT-PCR using the HTBI primer set. TCRdb analysed the multiplex PCR reads with MiXCR anew, one entry per CDR3 protein. Among approximately 690,000 distinct CDR3 sequences listed, less than 25% were seen once. Those patients with uncontrolled infection, other autoimmune disease, pregnancy or lactation were excluded.

This TCR derives from a man in his thirties or forties with Graves' ophthalmopathy. Sequenced sample: blood. This chain links TRBV6-1 with TRBJ2-1, with a possible D match to TRBD2 (6 bases). The CDR3 coding sequence is TGTGCCAGCATTGACGGGAGTTACAGCAATGAGCAGTTCTTC. This gives the protein CASIDGSYSNEQFF.